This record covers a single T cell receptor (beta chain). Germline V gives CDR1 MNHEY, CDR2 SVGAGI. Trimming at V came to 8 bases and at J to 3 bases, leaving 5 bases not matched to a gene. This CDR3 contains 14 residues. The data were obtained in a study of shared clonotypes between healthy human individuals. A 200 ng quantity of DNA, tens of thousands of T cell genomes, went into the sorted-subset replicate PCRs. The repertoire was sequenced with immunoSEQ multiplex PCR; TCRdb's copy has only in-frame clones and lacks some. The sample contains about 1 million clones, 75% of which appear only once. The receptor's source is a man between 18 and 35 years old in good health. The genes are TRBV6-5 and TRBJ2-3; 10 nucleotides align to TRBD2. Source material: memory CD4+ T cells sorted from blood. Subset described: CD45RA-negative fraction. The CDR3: CASSGLAATDTQYF. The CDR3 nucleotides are TGTGCCAGCTCAGGACTAGCGGCAACAGATACGCAGTATTTT.